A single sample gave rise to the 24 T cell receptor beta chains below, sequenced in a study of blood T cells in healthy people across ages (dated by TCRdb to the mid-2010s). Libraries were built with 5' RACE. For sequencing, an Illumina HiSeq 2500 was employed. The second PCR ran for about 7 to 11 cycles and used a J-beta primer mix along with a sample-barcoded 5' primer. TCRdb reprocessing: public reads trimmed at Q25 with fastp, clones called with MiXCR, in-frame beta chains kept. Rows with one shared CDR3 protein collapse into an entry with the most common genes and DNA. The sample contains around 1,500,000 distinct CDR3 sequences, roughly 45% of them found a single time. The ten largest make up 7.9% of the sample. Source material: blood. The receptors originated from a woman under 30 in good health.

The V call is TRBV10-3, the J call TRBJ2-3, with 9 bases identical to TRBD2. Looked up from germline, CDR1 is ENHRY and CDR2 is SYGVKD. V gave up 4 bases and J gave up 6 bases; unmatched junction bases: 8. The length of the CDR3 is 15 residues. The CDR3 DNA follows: TGTGCCATCAGTGCCAGCGGGGGGACACAGGATACGCAGTATTTT. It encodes CAISASGGTQDTQYF.

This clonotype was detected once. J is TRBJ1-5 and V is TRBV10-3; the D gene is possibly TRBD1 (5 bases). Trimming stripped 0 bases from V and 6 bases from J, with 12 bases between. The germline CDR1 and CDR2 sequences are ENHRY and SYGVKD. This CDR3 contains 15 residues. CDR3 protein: CAISESGTTAQPQHF. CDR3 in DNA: TGTGCCATCAGTGAGTCGGGGACGACGGCTCAGCCCCAGCATTTT.

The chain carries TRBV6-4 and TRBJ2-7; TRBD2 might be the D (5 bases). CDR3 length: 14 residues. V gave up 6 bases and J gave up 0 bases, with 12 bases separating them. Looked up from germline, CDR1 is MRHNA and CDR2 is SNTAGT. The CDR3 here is CASRMDSSSYEQYF. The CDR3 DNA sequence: TGTGCCAGCAGGATGGACTCGAGCTCCTACGAGCAGTACTTC.

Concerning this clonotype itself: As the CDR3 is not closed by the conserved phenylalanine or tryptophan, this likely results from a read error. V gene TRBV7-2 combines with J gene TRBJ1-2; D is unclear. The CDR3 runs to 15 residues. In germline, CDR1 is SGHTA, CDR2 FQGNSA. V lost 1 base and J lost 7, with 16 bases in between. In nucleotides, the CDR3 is TGTGCCAGCAGCTTAGGTAGTCCGCAACCTAGTGGCTACACCTCC. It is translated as CASSLGSPQPSGYTS.

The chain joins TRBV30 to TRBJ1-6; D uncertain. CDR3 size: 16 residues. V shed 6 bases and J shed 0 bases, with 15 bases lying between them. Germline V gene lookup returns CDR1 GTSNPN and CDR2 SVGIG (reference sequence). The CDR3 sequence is CACPELGSSYNSPLHF. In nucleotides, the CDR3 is TGTGCCTGCCCCGAACTAGGGAGCTCCTATAATTCACCCCTCCACTTT.

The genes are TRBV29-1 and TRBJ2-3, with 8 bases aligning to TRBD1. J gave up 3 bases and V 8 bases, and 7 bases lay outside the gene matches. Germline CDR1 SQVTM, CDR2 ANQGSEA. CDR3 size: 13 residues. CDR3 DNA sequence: TGCAGCTGTCGGACAGGGTATACAGATACGCAGTATTTT. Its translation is CSCRTGYTDTQYF.

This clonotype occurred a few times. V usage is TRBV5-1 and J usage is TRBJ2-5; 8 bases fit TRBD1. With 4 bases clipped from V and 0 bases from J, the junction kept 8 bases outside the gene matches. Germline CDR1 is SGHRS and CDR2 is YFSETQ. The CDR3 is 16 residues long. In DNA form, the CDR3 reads TGCGCCAGCAGCCTGACAGGGGACACCTACCAAGAGACCCAGTACTTC. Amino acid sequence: CASSLTGDTYQETQYF.

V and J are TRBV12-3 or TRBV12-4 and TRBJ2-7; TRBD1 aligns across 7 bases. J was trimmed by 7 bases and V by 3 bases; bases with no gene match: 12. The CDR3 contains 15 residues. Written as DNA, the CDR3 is TGTGCCAGCAGTTTTGACGGGACAGCTTACAATGAGCAGTACTTC. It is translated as CASSFDGTAYNEQYF.

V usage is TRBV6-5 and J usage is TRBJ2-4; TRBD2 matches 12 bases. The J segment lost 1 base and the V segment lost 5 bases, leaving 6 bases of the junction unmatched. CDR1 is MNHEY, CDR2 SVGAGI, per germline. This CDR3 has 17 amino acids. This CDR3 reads CASSPATSGSAKNIQYF. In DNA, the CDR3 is TGTGCCAGCAGTCCCGCGACTAGCGGGAGCGCCAAAAACATTCAGTACTTC.

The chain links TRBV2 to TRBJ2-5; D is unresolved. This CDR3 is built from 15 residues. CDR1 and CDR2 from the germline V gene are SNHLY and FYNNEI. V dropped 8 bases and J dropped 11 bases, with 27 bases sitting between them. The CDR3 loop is CASGSARTEADEQYF. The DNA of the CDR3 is TGTGCCAGCGGATCCGCACGGACGGAAGCAGATGAGCAGTACTTC.

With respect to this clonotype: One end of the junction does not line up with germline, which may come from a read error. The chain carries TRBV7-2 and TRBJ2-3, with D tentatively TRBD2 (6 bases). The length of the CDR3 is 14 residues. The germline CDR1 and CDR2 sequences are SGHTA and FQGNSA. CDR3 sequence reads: CAGSLISGGDTQYF. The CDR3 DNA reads TGTGCCGGCAGCTTAATTAGCGGCGGAGATACGCAGTATTTT.

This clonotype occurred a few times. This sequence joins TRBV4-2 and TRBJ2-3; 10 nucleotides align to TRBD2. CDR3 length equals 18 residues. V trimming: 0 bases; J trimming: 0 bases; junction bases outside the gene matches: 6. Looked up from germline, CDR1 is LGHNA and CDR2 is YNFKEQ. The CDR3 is CASSQEIAGGPSTDTQYF. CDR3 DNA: TGTGCCAGCAGCCAAGAAATAGCGGGAGGCCCCAGCACAGATACGCAGTATTTT.

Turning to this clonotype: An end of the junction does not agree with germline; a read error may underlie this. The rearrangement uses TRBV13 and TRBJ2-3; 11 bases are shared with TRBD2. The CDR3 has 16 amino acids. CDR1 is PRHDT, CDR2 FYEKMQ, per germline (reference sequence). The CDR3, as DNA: TGTGCCAGTAGCTCAATAGCGGGGGGGTACACAGATACGCAGTATTTT. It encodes CASSSIAGGYTDTQYF.

CDR3 in DNA: TGTGCCACCAGCGGGGAAGAAGGAGCAGGCTTCGACGAGCAGTACTTC. Protein sequence: CATSGEEGAGFDEQYF. The rearrangement uses TRBV15 and TRBJ2-5; D gene uncertain. The better agreement between TRBJ2-7 and the DNA end casts doubt on the J call. In germline, CDR1 is LNHNV, CDR2 YYDKDF (reference sequence). This CDR3 region has 16 residues.

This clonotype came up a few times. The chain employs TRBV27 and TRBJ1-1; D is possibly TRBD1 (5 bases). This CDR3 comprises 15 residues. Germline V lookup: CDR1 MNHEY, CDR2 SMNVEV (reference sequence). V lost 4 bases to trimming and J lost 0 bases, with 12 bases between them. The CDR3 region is CASSSLGGVNTEAFF. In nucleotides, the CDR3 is TGTGCCAGCAGTTCGCTCGGGGGGGTGAACACTGAAGCTTTCTTT.

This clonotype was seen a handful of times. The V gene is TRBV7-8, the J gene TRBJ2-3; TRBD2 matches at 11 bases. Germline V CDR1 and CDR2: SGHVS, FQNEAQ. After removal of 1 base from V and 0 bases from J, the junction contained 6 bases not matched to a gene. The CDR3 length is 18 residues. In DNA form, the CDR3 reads TGTGCCAGCAGCTTAGAGCTGACTAGCGGGACTAGCACAGATACGCAGTATTTT. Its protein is CASSLELTSGTSTDTQYF.

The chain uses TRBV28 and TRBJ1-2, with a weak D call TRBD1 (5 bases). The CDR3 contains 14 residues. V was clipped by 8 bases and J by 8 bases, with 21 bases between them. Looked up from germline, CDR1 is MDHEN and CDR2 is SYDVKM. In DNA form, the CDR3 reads TGTGCCAGCGCCCTGCCCGGGACCGCTGGGGGCTACACCTTC. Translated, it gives CASALPGTAGGYTF.

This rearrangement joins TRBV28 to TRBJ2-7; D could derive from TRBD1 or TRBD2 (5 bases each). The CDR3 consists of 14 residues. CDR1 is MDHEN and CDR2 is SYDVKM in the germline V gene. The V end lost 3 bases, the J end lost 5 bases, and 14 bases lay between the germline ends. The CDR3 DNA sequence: TGTGCCAGCAGTTTGGGGGATTGGGGCGACGAGCAGTACTTC. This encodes CASSLGDWGDEQYF.

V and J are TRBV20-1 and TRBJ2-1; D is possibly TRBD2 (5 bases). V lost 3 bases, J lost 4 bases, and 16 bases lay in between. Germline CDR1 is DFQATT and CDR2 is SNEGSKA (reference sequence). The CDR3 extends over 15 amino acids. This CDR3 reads CSASQGVEGYNEQFF. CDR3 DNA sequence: TGCAGTGCTAGTCAAGGAGTTGAGGGTTACAATGAGCAGTTCTTC.

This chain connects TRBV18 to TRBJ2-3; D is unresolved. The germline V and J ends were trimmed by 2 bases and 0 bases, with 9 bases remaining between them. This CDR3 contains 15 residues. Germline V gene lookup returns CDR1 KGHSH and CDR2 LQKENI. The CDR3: CASSPGHQSTDTQYF. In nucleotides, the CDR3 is TGTGCCAGCTCACCAGGGCACCAGAGCACAGATACGCAGTATTTT.

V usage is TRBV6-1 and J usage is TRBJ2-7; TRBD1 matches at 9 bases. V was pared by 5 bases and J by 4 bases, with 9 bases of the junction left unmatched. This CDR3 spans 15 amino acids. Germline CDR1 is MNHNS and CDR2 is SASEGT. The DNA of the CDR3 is TGTGCCAGCAGTCACCTTCCGGGACAGGGATACGAGCAGTACTTC. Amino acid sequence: CASSHLPGQGYEQYF.

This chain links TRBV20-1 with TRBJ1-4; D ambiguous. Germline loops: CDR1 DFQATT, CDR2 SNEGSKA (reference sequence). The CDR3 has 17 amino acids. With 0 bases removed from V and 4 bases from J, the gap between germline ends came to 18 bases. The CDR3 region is CSARDSQAGKFNEKLFF. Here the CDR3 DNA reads TGCAGTGCTAGAGATTCCCAAGCGGGCAAATTTAATGAAAAACTGTTTTTT.

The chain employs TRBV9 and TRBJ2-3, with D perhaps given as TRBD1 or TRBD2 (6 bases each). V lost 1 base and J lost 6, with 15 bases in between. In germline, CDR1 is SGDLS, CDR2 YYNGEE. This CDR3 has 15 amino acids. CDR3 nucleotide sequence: TGTGCCAGCAGCGTATGGGGGGCGATCACGGATACGCAGTATTTT. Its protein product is CASSVWGAITDTQYF.

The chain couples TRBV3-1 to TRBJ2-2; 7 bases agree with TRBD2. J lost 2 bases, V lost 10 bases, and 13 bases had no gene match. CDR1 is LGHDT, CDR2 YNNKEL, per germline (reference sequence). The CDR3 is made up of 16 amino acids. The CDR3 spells CATSRTRPSNTGELFF. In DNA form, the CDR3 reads TGTGCCACTAGCCGGACTAGGCCCTCTAACACCGGGGAGCTGTTTTTT. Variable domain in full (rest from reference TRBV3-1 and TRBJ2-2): DTAVSQTPKYLVTQMGNDKSIKCEQNLGHDTMYWYKQDSKKFLKIMFSYNNKELIINETVPNRFSPKSPDKAHLNLHINSLELGDSAVYFCATSRTRPSNTGELFFGEGSRLTVL.